This TCR beta chain was sequenced for a study of CD4 T cells in relation to SARS-CoV-2 and coronaviruses. Regarding the study as a whole: Samples before the pandemic and after infection were not matched within any donor.

Turning to this clone: Its antigen is still unknown.

The unexposed donors gave CD4+ T cells in about 2010-2019, prior to COVID-19. Method: immunoSEQ multiplex PCR; TCRdb's copy keeps in-frame clones and lacks some. The table includes about 68,000 clones, approximately 93% detected once. Germline lookup yields CDR1 ENHRY and CDR2 SYGVKD. This CDR3 is built from 13 residues. V lost 0 bases to trimming and J lost 3 bases, with 6 bases between them. Source material: naive CD4+ T cells from PBMCs. Described subset: naive CD4+ T cells isolated by negative enrichment. This chain links TRBV10-3 with TRBJ2-7, with D perhaps given as TRBD1 or TRBD2 (5 bases each). The receptor was isolated from a human donor in good health. The DNA of the CDR3 is TGTGCCATCAGTGAGTCGGGGGTCTACGAGCAGTACTTC. It yields the protein CAISESGVYEQYF.